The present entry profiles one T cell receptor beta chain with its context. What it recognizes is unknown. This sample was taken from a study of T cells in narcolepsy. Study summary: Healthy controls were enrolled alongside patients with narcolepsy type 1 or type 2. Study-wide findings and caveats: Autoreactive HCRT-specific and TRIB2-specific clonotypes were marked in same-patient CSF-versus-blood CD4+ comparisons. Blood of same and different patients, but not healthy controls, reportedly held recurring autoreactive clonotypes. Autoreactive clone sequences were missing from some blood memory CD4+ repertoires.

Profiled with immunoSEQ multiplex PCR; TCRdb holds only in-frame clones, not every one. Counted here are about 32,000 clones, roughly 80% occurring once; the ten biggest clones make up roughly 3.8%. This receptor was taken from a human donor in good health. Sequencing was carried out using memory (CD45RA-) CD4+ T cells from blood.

The CDR3 DNA follows: TGTGCCTGGGGGGGGGACAACACTGAAGCTTTCTTT. Its translation is CAWGGDNTEAFF. This sequence joins TRBV30 and TRBJ1-1, with a tentative D call TRBD1 (5 bases). V was trimmed by 5 bases and J by 2 bases, leaving 9 bases between them. This CDR3 has 12 residues. Germline V gene sequence: CDR1 GTSNPN, CDR2 SVGIG (reference sequence).